Shown below are 32 T cell receptor beta chains from a single sample sequenced in a study of identical twins. MiXCR was run by TCRdb on the 5' RACE reads, yielding one entry per CDR3 protein. The profile shows about 530,000 distinct CDR3 sequences, more than 20% of them singletons. These same records also appear under a second study, on yellow fever vaccine responses in identical twins.

Input material: CD4+ T cells sorted from blood. These receptors originate from a woman aged 18-30 years in good health.

The rearrangement links TRBV2 to TRBJ2-2; D is perhaps TRBD1 or TRBD2 (5 bases each). The CDR3 is 16 amino acids. V shed 7 bases and J shed 0 bases, with 15 bases lying between them. From germline, CDR1 is SNHLY and CDR2 FYNNEI. CDR3 residues: CASNEGLIPNTGELFF. The CDR3 DNA follows: TGTGCCAGCAATGAGGGGTTAATCCCGAACACCGGGGAGCTGTTTTTT.

CDR3: CSVARGGPGDTQYF. CDR3 nucleotide sequence: TGCAGCGTTGCCCGGGGGGGGCCGGGGGATACGCAGTATTTT. The V gene is TRBV29-1, the J gene TRBJ2-3, with 8 bases that match TRBD2. In germline, CDR1 is SQVTM, CDR2 ANQGSEA. Losses at the gene ends were 4 bases for V and 6 bases for J; bases not matched to a gene: 9. The CDR3 covers 14 residues.

This clonotype was seen more than once but under ten times. The rearrangement joins TRBV20-1 to TRBJ1-1; D is uncertain. This CDR3 contains 14 residues. Germline values: CDR1 DFQATT, CDR2 SNEGSKA (reference sequence). The germline V and J ends were trimmed by 5 bases and 2 bases, with 15 bases remaining between them. The DNA for the CDR3 is TGCAGTGCTCCCCTTCCGGGTTTTAACACTGAAGCTTTCTTT. It codes for CSAPLPGFNTEAFF.

The V gene is TRBV24-1, the J gene TRBJ2-5, with D perhaps given as TRBD1 or TRBD2 (5 bases each). V dropped 7 bases and J dropped 7 bases, with 21 bases sitting between them. CDR1 KGHDR and CDR2 SFDVKD come from the germline V gene. The CDR3 has 15 amino acids. CDR3 protein: CATSGAEASLGTQYF. The CDR3 DNA follows: TGTGCCACCAGCGGGGCGGAGGCTAGTCTTGGGACCCAGTACTTC.

The chain uses TRBV28 and TRBJ2-5; TRBD1 is a possible D gene (5 bases). Trimming removed 4 bases at V and 5 bases at J, with 11 bases between. Germline V CDR1 and CDR2: MDHEN, SYDVKM. CDR3 length: 13 amino acids. The CDR3 reads CASSSGALETQYF. As DNA, the CDR3 is TGTGCCAGCAGTTCTGGGGCCCTTGAGACCCAGTACTTC. The variable domain in full, with the rest retrieved from reference TRBV28 and TRBJ2-5, is DVKVTQSSRYLVKRTGEKVFLECVQDMDHENMFWYRQDPGLGLRLIYFSYDVKMKEKGDIPEGYSVSREKKERFSLILESASTNQTSMYLCASSSGALETQYFGPGTRLLVL.

This clonotype was found a few times. This chain uses TRBV3-1 with TRBJ2-3; D is possibly TRBD2 (6 bases). The germline V gene encodes CDR1 LGHDT and CDR2 YNNKEL (reference sequence). The CDR3 runs 16 residues. Trimming cost V 4 bases and J 1 base, with 15 bases left between them. This CDR3 is CASSPTGGTRTDTQYF. The CDR3 DNA sequence: TGTGCCAGCAGCCCTACGGGCGGGACCCGCACAGATACGCAGTATTTT.

CDR3 nucleotides: TGCGCCAGCAGCCAATCTCCCCAGGAATCTGGAAACACCATATATTTT. This translates into CASSQSPQESGNTIYF. The chain couples TRBV4-1 to TRBJ1-3; D uncertain. From germline, CDR1 is MGHRA and CDR2 YSYEKL. V lost 2 bases and J lost 1, with 12 bases in between. The CDR3 length is 16 residues.

This chain joins TRBV15 and TRBJ1-1; 8 nucleotides line up with TRBD1. The CDR3 runs 14 residues. Germline CDR1 LNHNV, CDR2 YYDKDF (reference sequence). V shed 5 bases and J 3 bases; nucleotides not matched to a gene: 5. CDR3 loop: CATSGGQDYTEAFF. CDR3 bases: TGTGCCACCAGCGGGGGACAGGATTACACTGAAGCTTTCTTT.

This clonotype turned up a few times. The J gene is TRBJ1-5, the V gene TRBV4-1, with TRBD1 matching over 7 bases. This CDR3 comprises 15 residues. V lost 6 bases to trimming and J lost 0 bases; unmatched junction nucleotides: 5. The germline V gene has CDR1 MGHRA and CDR2 YSYEKL. CDR3 nucleotides: TGCGCCAGCAGACTTACAGGGGATAGCAATCAGCCCCAGCATTTT. This sequence encodes CASRLTGDSNQPQHF.

This clonotype came up once. The V gene is TRBV25-1, the J gene TRBJ2-5; D remains ambiguous. The CDR3 length is 14 residues. V lost 6 bases, J lost 1 base, and 12 bases lay in between. Germline values: CDR1 MGHDK, CDR2 SYGVNS. The CDR3 here is CASSPSLIQETQYF. For the CDR3, the DNA is TGTGCCAGCAGCCCCTCTTTGATCCAAGAGACCCAGTACTTC. The full variable domain, with the rest looked up from reference TRBV25-1 and TRBJ2-5, is EADIYQTPRYLVIGTGKKITLECSQTMGHDKMYWYQQDPGMELHLIHYSYGVNSTEKGDLSSESTVSRIRTEHFPLTLESARPSHTSQYLCASSPSLIQETQYFGPGTRLLVL.

V gene TRBV28 combines with J gene TRBJ2-5; D remains ambiguous. The CDR3 is made up of 14 amino acids. Germline V gives CDR1 MDHEN, CDR2 SYDVKM. V was shortened by 5 bases and J by 2 bases, with 12 bases between the two germline ends. In DNA, the CDR3 is TGTGCCAGCAGTAAACATAGGGCACAAGAGACCCAGTACTTC. Residues: CASSKHRAQETQYF.

This clonotype was detected once. The chain recombines TRBV13 with TRBJ2-7; perhaps D is TRBD1 or TRBD2 (5 bases each). The V gene's germline CDR1 is PRHDT and CDR2 FYEKMQ (reference sequence). CDR3 size: 14 residues. The V gene lost 2 bases and the J gene lost 1 base, with 9 bases spanning the gap. The CDR3 loop reads CASSLRDRSYEQYV. DNA for the CDR3: TGTGCCAGCAGCTTAAGGGACCGTTCCTACGAGCAGTACGTC.

This clonotype was recorded a few times. The rearrangement uses TRBV12-3 or TRBV12-4 and TRBJ2-7; D is perhaps TRBD2 (6 bases). V shed 6 bases and J shed 0 bases, with 9 bases lying between them. The CDR3 extends over 13 amino acids. The DNA for the CDR3 is TGTGCCAGCAGGGGGACTGACTCCTACGAGCAGTACTTC. This translates into CASRGTDSYEQYF.

This clonotype was counted between two and nine times. This chain connects TRBV20-1 to TRBJ1-6; D is uncertain. Germline V lookup: CDR1 DFQATT, CDR2 SNEGSKA (reference sequence). The CDR3 consists of 14 residues. Deletions cut 0 bases from V and 9 bases from J, with 12 bases between. The CDR3 region is CSARDRTTGSPLHF. The CDR3 bases are TGCAGTGCTAGAGATCGCACGACTGGTTCACCCCTCCACTTT.

This clonotype was observed many times. J is TRBJ2-1 and V is TRBV12-3 or TRBV12-4; 9 nucleotides agree with TRBD1. This CDR3 is built from 14 residues. The junction had 7 bases not matched to a gene; V was cut back by 6 bases and J by 7 bases. In DNA, the CDR3 is TGTGCCAGCAGCCTACTAGGGACAGGGAATGAGCAGTTCTTC. It is translated as CASSLLGTGNEQFF.

This clonotype was counted only a few times. The chain links TRBV11-2 to TRBJ2-1; 15 bases align to TRBD2. The CDR3 consists of 17 residues. Trimming took 5 bases from V and 8 from J; bases not matched to a gene: 10. CDR1 and CDR2 (germline): SGHAT, FQNNGV. This CDR3 is CASSTRTSGRVAHEQFF. In DNA, the CDR3 is TGTGCCAGCAGCACCCGGACTAGCGGGAGGGTGGCACATGAGCAGTTCTTC.

The chain uses TRBV5-6 and TRBJ2-4; a weak D match, TRBD1 (5 bases). V gave up 0 bases and J gave up 7 bases, with 20 bases separating them. Germline V lookup: CDR1 SGHDT, CDR2 YYEEEE. This CDR3 comprises 17 residues. The CDR3 loop is CASSLGRSSIGDNIQYF. For the CDR3, the DNA is TGTGCCAGCAGCTTGGGACGGTCTAGTATAGGGGATAACATTCAGTACTTC.

This clonotype was seen only a few times. J is TRBJ2-7 and V is TRBV6-5; a possible D gene is TRBD1 (5 bases). Per germline, CDR1 MNHEY and CDR2 SVGAGI. V was cut by 5 bases and J by 6 bases, with 11 bases left in between. The CDR3 consists of 12 residues. The CDR3 sequence: CASSARGREQYF. CDR3 DNA sequence: TGTGCCAGCAGTGCAAGGGGTCGCGAGCAGTACTTC.

The chain has TRBV6-2 or TRBV6-3 and TRBJ2-2; the D is unclear. V was cut by 7 bases and J by 0 bases, with 21 bases left in between. The CDR3 consists of 18 residues. Germline loops: CDR1 MNHEY, CDR2 SVGEGT. As DNA, the CDR3 is TGTGCCAGCACCTCGGGTACCGGCTCTAGACCGAACACCGGGGAGCTGTTTTTT. Residues: CASTSGTGSRPNTGELFF.

J is TRBJ2-5 and V is TRBV20-1; TRBD2 matches at 7 bases. With 3 bases clipped from V and 4 bases from J, the junction kept 14 bases outside the gene matches. Germline V CDR1 and CDR2: DFQATT, SNEGSKA (reference sequence). The CDR3 has 16 amino acids. CDR3 region: CSASPQPLAERETQYF. CDR3 in DNA: TGCAGTGCTAGCCCGCAGCCTCTAGCGGAGCGAGAGACCCAGTACTTC.

The chain recombines TRBV12-3 or TRBV12-4 with TRBJ1-2, with D hard to call. CDR3 length equals 13 residues. V was shortened by 6 bases and J by 8 bases, with 16 bases between the two germline ends. The CDR3 sequence: CASSISDVGGYTF. DNA of the CDR3: TGTGCCAGCAGCATTTCAGACGTAGGGGGCTACACCTTC.

This clonotype was seen more than once but under ten times. The rearrangement links TRBV6-1 to TRBJ1-1, with D tentatively TRBD1 (5 bases). Germline V gene lookup returns CDR1 MNHNS and CDR2 SASEGT. Trimming cost V 8 bases and J 1 base, with 14 bases left between them. The CDR3 sequence is 14 residues long. The CDR3 protein is CASLFSGRNTEAFF. Written as DNA, the CDR3 is TGTGCCAGCTTATTTTCGGGACGGAACACTGAAGCTTTCTTT.

This clonotype appeared a few times. This chain uses TRBV7-8 with TRBJ2-7; 9 bases align to TRBD2. Unmatched junction bases numbered 8, after V lost 5 bases and J lost 6 bases. The CDR3 consists of 14 residues. The germline CDR1 and CDR2 sequences are SGHVS and FQNEAQ. CDR3 amino acids: CASSKPGTSSEQYF. The DNA for the CDR3 is TGTGCCAGCAGCAAACCCGGGACTAGCAGCGAGCAGTACTTC.

This clonotype was seen a few times. The chain uses TRBV5-1 and TRBJ1-2, with 11 bases fitting TRBD1. This CDR3 comprises 17 residues. Per germline, CDR1 SGHRS and CDR2 YFSETQ. J was trimmed by 6 bases and V by 4 bases; bases with no gene match: 14. As DNA, the CDR3 is TGCGCCAGCAGCCCGAAACGACCCGGGACAGGGGGACATGGCTACACCTTC. Amino acid sequence: CASSPKRPGTGGHGYTF.

This clonotype was counted between two and nine times. The chain recombines TRBV11-1 with TRBJ2-7; 12 nucleotides match TRBD2. This CDR3 region has 18 residues. J lost 0 bases, V lost 5 bases, and 11 bases had no gene match. In germline, CDR1 is SGHAT, CDR2 FQDESV (reference sequence). This CDR3 is CASSPPATSGRSSYEQYF. The CDR3, as DNA: TGTGCCAGCAGCCCCCCTGCGACTAGCGGGAGATCCTCCTACGAGCAGTACTTC.

This clonotype was seen a handful of times. This chain connects TRBV3-1 to TRBJ1-2; D possibly corresponds to TRBD1 (5 bases). Germline V gene data show CDR1 as LGHDT and CDR2 as YNNKEL (reference sequence). Trimming cost V 3 bases and J 3 bases, with 11 bases left between them. The CDR3 has 14 residues. This chain's CDR3 is CASSHGGVDYGYTF. CDR3 DNA: TGTGCCAGCAGCCATGGGGGGGTTGACTATGGCTACACCTTC. The full variable domain, with the rest looked up from reference TRBV3-1 and TRBJ1-2, is DTAVSQTPKYLVTQMGNDKSIKCEQNLGHDTMYWYKQDSKKFLKIMFSYNNKELIINETVPNRFSPKSPDKAHLNLHINSLELGDSAVYFCASSHGGVDYGYTFGSGTRLTVV.

V and J are TRBV2 and TRBJ2-6, with 13 bases lining up with TRBD2. Germline V gene lookup returns CDR1 SNHLY and CDR2 FYNNEI. The length of the CDR3 is 19 residues. J was trimmed by 0 bases and V by 7 bases; bases with no gene match: 9. The chain's CDR3 is CASTLERLAGGSGANVLTF. The DNA of the CDR3 is TGTGCCAGCACTCTAGAGAGACTAGCGGGGGGCTCTGGGGCCAACGTCCTGACTTTC.

This clonotype has just a few counts. The gene calls are TRBV5-1 and TRBJ2-1; 13 nucleotides agree with TRBD2. This CDR3 region has 15 residues. The germline gives CDR1 SGHRS, CDR2 YFSETQ. J gave up 10 bases and V 3 bases, and 7 bases lay outside the gene matches. The CDR3 loop is CASSSGLAGRGEQFF. CDR3 bases: TGCGCCAGCAGCTCGGGACTAGCGGGGCGGGGGGAGCAGTTCTTC.

In this sample, this clonotype turned up a few times. V and J are TRBV27 and TRBJ2-1, with no clear D. The length of the CDR3 is 14 residues. CDR1 and CDR2 (germline): MNHEY, SMNVEV (reference sequence). Trimming removed 3 bases from V and 5 bases from J, with 11 bases in between. The CDR3 DNA reads TGTGCCAGCAGTTTGAATCGTGCTAACAATGAGCAGTTCTTC. Protein: CASSLNRANNEQFF.

This rearrangement joins TRBV11-2 to TRBJ2-5; 7 nucleotides align to TRBD2. V shed 2 bases, J shed 4 bases, and the junction held 16 bases outside the gene matches. The CDR3 spans 18 residues. Germline V CDR1 and CDR2: SGHAT, FQNNGV. The CDR3 sequence is CASSLISSGYKVGETQYF. The CDR3 DNA is TGTGCCAGCAGCTTAATTTCTAGCGGCTACAAAGTTGGAGAGACCCAGTACTTC.

The rearrangement links TRBV5-1 to TRBJ2-3; D perhaps matches TRBD2 (6 bases). The germline V gene has CDR1 SGHRS and CDR2 YFSETQ. The CDR3 contains 13 residues. V was shortened by 0 bases and J by 6 bases, with 8 bases between the two germline ends. The CDR3 is CASSLGSGDTQYF. The CDR3 coding sequence is TGCGCCAGCAGCTTGGGAAGCGGGGATACGCAGTATTTT.

This clonotype appeared a few times. The chain has TRBV15 and TRBJ2-3; 9 bases agree with TRBD2. Germline lookup yields CDR1 LNHNV and CDR2 YYDKDF (reference sequence). This CDR3 is built from 17 residues. The ends lost 0 bases at V and 6 bases at J; junction bases unmatched: 10. The CDR3: CATSRERGSGSQDTQYF. DNA for the CDR3: TGTGCCACCAGCAGAGAGAGAGGTAGCGGGAGCCAGGATACGCAGTATTTT.